Following are 21 T cell receptor beta chains from one sample sequenced in a study of shared clonotypes between healthy human individuals. Naive-designated CD8 cells lacked CD45RO, were positively enriched for CCR7, and omitted terminally differentiated effector memory CD45RA+ cells. Method: immunoSEQ multiplex PCR; TCRdb's copy keeps in-frame clones and lacks some. This sample has about 2.2 million clones, with about 93% found just once. Sequencing was carried out using naive CD8+ T cells from PBMCs. All receptors derive from a man younger than 30 in good health. Some clones in this sample may be carry-over from other donors' samples.

The rearrangement links TRBV5-6 to TRBJ2-5; TRBD1 aligns across 9 bases. Germline V gene lookup returns CDR1 SGHDT and CDR2 YYEEEE. The CDR3 runs to 16 residues. V lost 4 bases, J lost 1 base, and 8 bases stayed unmatched. In DNA form, the CDR3 reads TGTGCCAGCAGCCTGGCCGGGACAGGGATCCAAGAGACCCAGTACTTC. Translating gives CASSLAGTGIQETQYF.

The chain carries TRBV9 and TRBJ1-2, with 7 bases that match TRBD1. V was clipped by 3 bases and J by 6 bases; unmatched bases: 14. The CDR3 covers 16 residues. Germline V gene lookup returns CDR1 SGDLS and CDR2 YYNGEE. CDR3 coding DNA: TGTGCCAGCAGCGGCGGCCGGGGACAGTTTTATAATGGCTACACCTTC. Translated, it gives CASSGGRGQFYNGYTF. Together with reference TRBV9 and TRBJ1-2, the CDR3 gives the full variable domain: DSGVTQTPKHLITATGQRVTLRCSPRSGDLSVYWYQQSLDQGLQFLIQYYNGEERAKGNILERFSAQQFPDLHSELNLSSLELGDSALYFCASSGGRGQFYNGYTFGSGTRLTVV.

This chain joins TRBV7-9 and TRBJ1-4, with D possibly matching TRBD1 (5 bases). Germline CDR1 and CDR2: SEHNR and FQNEAQ (reference sequence). This CDR3 has 17 residues. V lost 5 bases and J lost 5, with 21 bases in between. The CDR3 bases are TGTGCCAGCAGCCCCTCTCCAGGGTTCTCATGGAATGAAAAACTGTTTTTT. It encodes CASSPSPGFSWNEKLFF.

The J gene is TRBJ2-3, the V gene TRBV7-9; D not resolved. CDR3 length: 15 amino acids. Germline V gives CDR1 SEHNR, CDR2 FQNEAQ (reference sequence). Between the trimmed V and J ends, which lost 0 bases and 3 bases, there was a span of 10 bases. Written as DNA, the CDR3 is TGTGCCAGCAGCTTAGCGATCACTCCAACAGATACGCAGTATTTT. Protein product: CASSLAITPTDTQYF.

A remark on this clone: The identical CDR3 is also encoded by other nucleotide sequences in the sample. This chain connects TRBV7-2 to TRBJ2-3, with D unclear. CDR1 and CDR2 (germline): SGHTA, FQGNSA. Trimming left V 5 bases short and J 4 bases short, with 7 bases between. This CDR3 contains 12 residues. CDR3 protein: CASSPRSDTQYF. The CDR3 DNA follows: TGTGCCAGCAGCCCCCGGTCAGATACGCAGTATTTT. Using reference TRBV7-2 and TRBJ2-3 for the parts outside the CDR3, the full variable domain is GAGVSQSPSNKVTEKGKDVELRCDPISGHTALYWYRQSLGQGLEFLIYFQGNSAPDKSGLPSDRFSAERTGGSVSTLTIQRTQQEDSAVYLCASSPRSDTQYFGPGTRLTVL.

The rearrangement joins TRBV9 to TRBJ2-3, with TRBD2 matching over 7 bases. Per the germline V gene, CDR1 is SGDLS and CDR2 is YYNGEE. Trimming took 3 bases from V and 0 from J; bases not matched to a gene: 13. The CDR3 spans 18 residues. In DNA form, the CDR3 reads TGTGCCAGCAGCGGTAGCTGGGTTGGTAGCGGGAGCACAGATACGCAGTATTTT. This gives the protein CASSGSWVGSGSTDTQYF.

With respect to this clone: Other DNA sequences in the sample encode the same CDR3. The J gene is TRBJ2-3, the V gene TRBV7-9, with unresolved D. The CDR3 covers 13 residues. CDR1 is SEHNR and CDR2 is FQNEAQ in the germline V gene (reference sequence). Trimming removed 1 base at V and 2 bases at J, with 4 bases between. The CDR3 loop is CASSLGVTDTQYF. DNA for the CDR3: TGTGCCAGCAGCTTAGGTGTCACAGATACGCAGTATTTT.

The chain recombines TRBV10-2 with TRBJ2-7; possible D gene TRBD1, 6 bases. V was shortened by 2 bases and J by 3 bases, with 11 bases between the two germline ends. Germline V gene data show CDR1 as WSHSY and CDR2 as SAAADI. This CDR3 contains 14 residues. As DNA, the CDR3 is TGCGCCAGCAGTGAGCGGGTACAGGGCTACGAGCAGTACTTC. It codes for CASSERVQGYEQYF.

This clone was detected once. The rearrangement links TRBV5-1 to TRBJ2-7, with 10 bases fitting TRBD1. V was pared by 4 bases and J by 6 bases, with 7 bases of the junction left unmatched. Germline loops: CDR1 SGHRS, CDR2 YFSETQ. The CDR3 runs to 14 residues. The CDR3 DNA follows: TGCGCCAGCAGCGCCGGGACAGGGGTGGTCGAGCAGTACTTC. It encodes CASSAGTGVVEQYF.

The chain couples TRBV7-9 to TRBJ1-1, with 9 bases that match TRBD1. The CDR3 loop spans 15 amino acids. Germline V gene data show CDR1 as SEHNR and CDR2 as FQNEAQ (reference sequence). V was clipped by 5 bases and J by 4 bases; unmatched bases: 8. CDR3 in amino acids: CASSGRDRVGTEAFF. The CDR3 DNA reads TGTGCCAGCAGCGGGCGGGACAGGGTTGGCACTGAAGCTTTCTTT.

The V call is TRBV30, the J call TRBJ2-7, with 8 positions matching TRBD2. The CDR3 has 13 residues. Germline V gene lookup returns CDR1 GTSNPN and CDR2 SVGIG (reference sequence). J gave up 6 bases and V 4 bases, and 8 bases lay outside the gene matches. CDR3 nucleotides: TGTGCCTGGACGTGGGCGGGAGGCGCCGAGCAGTACTTC. Amino acids: CAWTWAGGAEQYF.

This clone was observed once. The V call is TRBV11-1, the J call TRBJ1-3; D unclear. From germline, CDR1 is SGHAT and CDR2 FQDESV (reference sequence). Trimming removed 4 bases from V and 0 bases from J, with 7 bases in between. The CDR3 runs to 14 residues. The chain's CDR3 is CASSYRDSGNTIYF. CDR3 nucleotide sequence: TGTGCCAGCAGCTACCGGGACTCTGGAAACACCATATATTTT.

This chain connects TRBV6-5 to TRBJ2-7; TRBD1 aligns across 9 bases. CDR3 size: 16 residues. V lost 2 bases, J lost 2 bases, and 7 bases stayed unmatched. The germline V gene encodes CDR1 MNHEY and CDR2 SVGAGI. Written as DNA, the CDR3 is TGTGCCAGCAGTTACCGTACAGGGGGCAGAACCTACGAGCAGTACTTC. Encoded protein: CASSYRTGGRTYEQYF.

The rearrangement joins TRBV4-1 to TRBJ2-5, with 8 bases lining up with TRBD1. CDR1 is MGHRA, CDR2 YSYEKL, per germline. Trimming cost V 2 bases and J 5 bases; bases outside gene matches: 7. This CDR3 is built from 15 residues. The CDR3 DNA reads as TGCGCCAGCAGCCAATCCAGGGGACAGGCGGAGACCCAGTACTTC. This encodes CASSQSRGQAETQYF.

Only one count was recorded for this clone. The chain joins TRBV28 to TRBJ2-1; TRBD1 agrees at 7 bases. The CDR3 has 14 residues. The germline V gene encodes CDR1 MDHEN and CDR2 SYDVKM. Trimming removed 4 bases from V and 6 bases from J; junction bases left unmatched: 6. For the CDR3, the DNA is TGTGCCAGCAGTTGGCTGACAGGGTCCAATGAGCAGTTCTTC. This sequence encodes CASSWLTGSNEQFF.

The J gene is TRBJ2-3, the V gene TRBV9, with TRBD2 identical over 7 bases. The CDR3 is 16 residues long. V lost 0 bases, J lost 2 bases, and 6 bases stayed unmatched. Germline V lookup: CDR1 SGDLS, CDR2 YYNGEE. In DNA, the CDR3 is TGTGCCAGCAGCGTAGAAGATAGCGGGCTCACAGATACGCAGTATTTT. Protein product: CASSVEDSGLTDTQYF.

This chain uses TRBV10-2 with TRBJ2-5; TRBD2 matches at 10 bases. The J call may not be correct, given that the DNA end is closer to TRBJ2-7. The length of the CDR3 is 16 residues. Germline CDR1 is WSHSY and CDR2 is SAAADI. The CDR3 sequence is CASSERLAGASYEQYF. DNA of the CDR3: TGCGCCAGCAGCGAGCGGCTAGCGGGGGCTTCCTACGAGCAGTACTTC.

The V call is TRBV4-1, the J call TRBJ2-7; 14 nucleotides line up with TRBD2. The CDR3 is 16 amino acids. Germline CDR1 MGHRA, CDR2 YSYEKL. Germline trimming cut 7 bases from V and 0 bases from J; bases unmatched to any gene: 5. CDR3 loop: CASKGLAGDLSYEQYF. The CDR3 coding sequence is TGCGCCAGCAAGGGACTAGCGGGAGATCTCTCCTACGAGCAGTACTTC.

This clone was observed a few times. The rearrangement uses TRBV4-3 and TRBJ1-1; D may be TRBD1 (6 bases). In germline, CDR1 is LGHNA, CDR2 YSLEER. V was pared by 4 bases and J by 2 bases, with 11 bases between. The length of the CDR3 is 14 residues. DNA for the CDR3: TGCGCCAGCAGCCCAGGGACAACCAACACTGAAGCTTTCTTT. Its protein product is CASSPGTTNTEAFF.

This CDR3 reads CASSHIRGPYEQYF. In nucleotides, the CDR3 is TGTGCCAGCAGCCACATTAGAGGGCCCTACGAGCAGTACTTC. The chain carries TRBV14 and TRBJ2-7, with D maybe TRBD2 (5 bases). The CDR3 is 14 residues long. Germline loops: CDR1 SGHDN, CDR2 FVKESK. V lost 3 bases to trimming and J lost 2 bases, with 11 bases between them.

The J gene is TRBJ1-1, the V gene TRBV28; D not certain. Germline CDR1 MDHEN, CDR2 SYDVKM. The V end lost 3 bases, the J end lost 1 base, and 9 bases lay between the germline ends. The CDR3 contains 14 residues. CDR3 sequence: CASSFLSGNTEAFF. CDR3 coding DNA: TGTGCCAGCAGTTTCCTGTCGGGGAACACTGAAGCTTTCTTT.